These T cell receptor beta chains were read from a single sample in a study of shared clonotypes between healthy human individuals. TCRdb keeps only in-frame clones here, not all; method: immunoSEQ multiplex PCR. Of about half a million clones in the sample, about 76% were seen once. The sample was PBMCs. The receptor set was obtained from a woman in her thirties or forties in good health. Some clones in this sample may be carry-over from other donors' samples. Both conserved end residues are trimmed from each CDR3.

v_call | cdr3_aa
TRBV4-2 | ASSTRQGDTGELF
TRBV10-3 | AISERDRGSYNEQF
TRBV9 | ASSVGSFDEQY
TRBV28 | ASSLSTPQNQPQH
TRBV5-1 | ASSFGGGTDTQY
TRBV28 | ASRRGAQPQH
TRBV6-5 | ASSYPGLAGGNEQF
TRBV28 | ASSSLTGDNTEAF
TRBV7-2 | ASSPRDPGSYEQY
TRBV11-2 | ASSSAPYEQY
TRBV6-5 | ASRTPTSLNTEAF
TRBV9 | ASSFSGSEETQY
TRBV28 | ASSQGGGPGETQY
TRBV7-9 | ASSSTNGAARAGELF
TRBV18 | ASSPGTVDTQY
TRBV5-1 | ASSLGVATADEQY
TRBV14 | ASSPWGLPNEQF
TRBV5-6 | ASSSHRDRGIVTYEQY
TRBV6-1 | ASSGIHSYEQY
TRBV7-2 | ASSRQTGTGVGETQY
TRBV20-1 | SATLAYEQY
TRBV9 | ASSVPEIGTYEQY
TRBV4-1 | ASSQGTGRQPQH
TRBV9 | ASSAQASTDTQY
TRBV15 | ATSRELTSGSLTQY
TRBV18 | ASSPPGGARWSYEQY
TRBV14 | ASSRALYEQY
TRBV7-3 | ASSSLTWAQY
TRBV2 | ASRPLAGVYYEQY
TRBV7-2 | ASSLEAYSYNEQF
TRBV28 | ASSLYISADRVNTEAF
TRBV6-1 | ASSEGLAGGPGYEQY
TRBV28 | ASSSSSFYGYT
TRBV2 | ASVTSGPYNEQF
TRBV7-2 | ASSLTPKNTEAF
TRBV5-1 | ASSLQVGGEAF
TRBV28 | ASSPHGTGAYNEQF
TRBV2 | ASGLQRGGETQY
TRBV28 | ASSLMAALTYEQY
TRBV5-1 | ASSLIGGGYEKLF
TRBV30 | AWSVSVGETQY
TRBV19 | ASKAGQTNTGELF
TRBV5-4 | ASSLLGVSYEQY
TRBV14 | ASSLQGQSTEAF
TRBV4-1 | ASSQDWVTGYYGYT
TRBV5-5 | ASSSEVESSDTQY
TRBV19 | ASSLGGATNEKLF